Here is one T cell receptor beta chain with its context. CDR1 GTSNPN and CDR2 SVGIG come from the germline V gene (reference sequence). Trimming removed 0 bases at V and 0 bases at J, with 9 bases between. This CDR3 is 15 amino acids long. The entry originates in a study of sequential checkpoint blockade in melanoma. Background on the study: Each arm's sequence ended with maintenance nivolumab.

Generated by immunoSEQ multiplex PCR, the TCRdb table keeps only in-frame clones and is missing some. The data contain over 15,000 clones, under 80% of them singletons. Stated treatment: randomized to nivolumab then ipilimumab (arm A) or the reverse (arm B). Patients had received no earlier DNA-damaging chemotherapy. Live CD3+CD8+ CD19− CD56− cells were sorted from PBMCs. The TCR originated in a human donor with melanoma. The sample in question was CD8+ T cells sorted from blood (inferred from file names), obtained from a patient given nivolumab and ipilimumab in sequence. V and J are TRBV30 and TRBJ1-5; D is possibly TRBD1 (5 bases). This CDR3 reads CAWSVPRASNQPQHF. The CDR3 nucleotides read TGTGCCTGGAGTGTACCCAGGGCTAGCAATCAGCCCCAGCATTTT.